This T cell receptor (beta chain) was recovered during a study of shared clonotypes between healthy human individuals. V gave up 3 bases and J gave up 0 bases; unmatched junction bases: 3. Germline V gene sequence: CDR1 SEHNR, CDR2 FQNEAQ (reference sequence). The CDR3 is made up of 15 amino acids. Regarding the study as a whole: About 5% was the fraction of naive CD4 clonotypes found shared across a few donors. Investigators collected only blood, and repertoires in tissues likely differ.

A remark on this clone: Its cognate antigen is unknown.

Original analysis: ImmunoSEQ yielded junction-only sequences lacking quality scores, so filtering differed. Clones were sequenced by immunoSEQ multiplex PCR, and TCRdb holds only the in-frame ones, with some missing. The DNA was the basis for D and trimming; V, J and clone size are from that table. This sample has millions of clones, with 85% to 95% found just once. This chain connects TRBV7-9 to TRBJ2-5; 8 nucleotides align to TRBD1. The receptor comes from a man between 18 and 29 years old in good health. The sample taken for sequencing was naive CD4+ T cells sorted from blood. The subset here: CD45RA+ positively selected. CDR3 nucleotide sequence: TGTGCCAGCAGCTTCGGGGACAGGTACCAAGAGACCCAGTACTTC. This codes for CASSFGDRYQETQYF. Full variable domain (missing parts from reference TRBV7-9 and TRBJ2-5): DTGVSQNPRHKITKRGQNVTFRCDPISEHNRLYWYRQTLGQGPEFLTYFQNEAQLEKSRLLSDRFSAERPKGSFSTLEIQRTEQGDSAMYLCASSFGDRYQETQYFGPGTRLLVL.